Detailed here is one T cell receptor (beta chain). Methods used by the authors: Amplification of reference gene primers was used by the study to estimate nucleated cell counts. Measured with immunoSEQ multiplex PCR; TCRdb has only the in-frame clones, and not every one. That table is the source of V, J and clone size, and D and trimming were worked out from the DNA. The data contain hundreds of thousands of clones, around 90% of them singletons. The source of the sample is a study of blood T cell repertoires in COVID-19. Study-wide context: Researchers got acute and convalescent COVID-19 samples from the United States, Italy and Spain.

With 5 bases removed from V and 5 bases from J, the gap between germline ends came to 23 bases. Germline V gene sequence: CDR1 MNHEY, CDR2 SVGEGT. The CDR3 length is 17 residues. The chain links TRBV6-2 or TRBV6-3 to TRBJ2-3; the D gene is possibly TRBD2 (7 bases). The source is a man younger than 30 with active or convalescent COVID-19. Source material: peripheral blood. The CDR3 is CASSDPWAGAPVDTQYF. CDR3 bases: TGTGCCAGCAGTGACCCCTGGGCGGGGGCCCCAGTAGATACGCAGTATTTT.